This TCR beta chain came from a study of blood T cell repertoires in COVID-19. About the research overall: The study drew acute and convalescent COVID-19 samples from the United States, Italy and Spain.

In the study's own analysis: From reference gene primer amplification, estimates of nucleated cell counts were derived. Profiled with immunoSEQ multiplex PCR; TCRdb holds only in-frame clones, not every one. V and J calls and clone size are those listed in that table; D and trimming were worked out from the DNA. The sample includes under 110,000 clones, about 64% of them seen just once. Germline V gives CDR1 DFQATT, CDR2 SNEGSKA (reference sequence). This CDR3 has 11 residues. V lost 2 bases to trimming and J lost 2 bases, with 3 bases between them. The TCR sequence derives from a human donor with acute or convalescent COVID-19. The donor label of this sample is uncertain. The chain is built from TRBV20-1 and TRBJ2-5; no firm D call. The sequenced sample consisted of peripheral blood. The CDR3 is CSARIQETQYF. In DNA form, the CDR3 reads TGCAGTGCTAGAATACAAGAGACCCAGTACTTC.